This entry concerns a single T cell receptor (beta chain). Study processing details: For nucleated cells, counts were estimated from reference gene primer amplification. Measured with immunoSEQ multiplex PCR; TCRdb has only the in-frame clones, and not every one. V, J and clone size are taken as reported in that table, and D and trimming were inferred from the DNA itself. The table shows some 180,000 clones, with around nine tenths occurring only once. Between the trimmed V and J ends, which lost 1 base and 5 bases, there was a span of 11 bases. Germline CDR1 and CDR2: LGHDT and YNNKEL (reference sequence). The CDR3 loop spans 14 amino acids. These data are taken from a study of blood T cell repertoires in COVID-19. Whole-study context: COVID-19 samples collected from the United States, Italy and Spain covered acute and convalescent phases. PBMCs, B-cell-depleted T cells, or T cells provided the cDNA or gDNA that made up the material.

The TCR originated in a man between 35 and 55 years old with active or convalescent COVID-19. Material for sequencing was peripheral blood. This chain joins TRBV3-1 (or the pseudogene TRBV3-2) and TRBJ2-5; D possibly corresponds to TRBD1 (6 bases). For the CDR3, the DNA is TGTGCCAGCAGCCAAGGGAACAGGGTGGAGACCCAGTACTTC. Translated: CASSQGNRVETQYF.